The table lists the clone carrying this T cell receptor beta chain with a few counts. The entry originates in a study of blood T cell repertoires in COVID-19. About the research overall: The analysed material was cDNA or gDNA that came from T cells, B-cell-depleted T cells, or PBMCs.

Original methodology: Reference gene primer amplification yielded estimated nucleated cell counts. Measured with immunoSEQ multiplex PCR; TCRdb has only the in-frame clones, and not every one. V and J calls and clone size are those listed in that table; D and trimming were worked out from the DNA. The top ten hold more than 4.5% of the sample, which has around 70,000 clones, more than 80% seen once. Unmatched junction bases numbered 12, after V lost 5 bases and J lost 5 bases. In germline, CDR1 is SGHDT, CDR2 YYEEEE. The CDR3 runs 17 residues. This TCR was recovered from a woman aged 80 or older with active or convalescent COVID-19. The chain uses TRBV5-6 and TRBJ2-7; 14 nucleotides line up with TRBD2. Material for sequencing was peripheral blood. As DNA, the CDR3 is TGTGCCAGCAGGAGGGGACTAGCGGGGGAAACAACCCACGAGCAGTACTTC. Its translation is CASRRGLAGETTHEQYF.